A single sample gave rise to the 3 T cell receptor beta chains below, sequenced in a study of blood T cells in healthy people across ages. Together with a sample-barcoded 5' primer, a J-beta primer mix was included in a second PCR lasting about 6 to 11 cycles. One entry per CDR3 protein, called by TCRdb with MiXCR from the 5' RACE reads. The sample shows about 640,000 distinct CDR3 sequences, about 53% of them seen only once. What was sequenced was blood. These receptor sequences come from a man aged 55 to 70 in good health.

As for this clonotype: The junction differs from germline at one of its ends, possibly a read error. This chain connects TRBV5-1 to TRBJ2-4, with TRBD1 identical over 7 bases. The germline V gene has CDR1 SGHRS and CDR2 YFSETQ. The CDR3 totals 13 residues. CDR3 DNA: TGCGTCAGCAGCGCCGGACAGGAAAACATTCAGTACTTC. It specifies CVSSAGQENIQYF.

V usage is TRBV7-2 and J usage is TRBJ1-6; possibly TRBD1 for D (5 bases). Germline-derived CDR1 and CDR2 are SGHTA and FQGNSA. V was clipped by 1 base and J by 13 bases, with 20 bases between them. The CDR3 length is 16 residues. The CDR3 DNA is TGTGCCAGCAGCTTAGGACGAGGGGCATATGGGAGGCCCCTCCACTTT. Encoded protein: CASSLGRGAYGRPLHF.

This clonotype was picked up one time. This chain joins TRBV4-1 and TRBJ1-2; perhaps TRBD1 as D (5 bases). Germline values: CDR1 MGHRA, CDR2 YSYEKL. Deletions cut 4 bases from V and 4 bases from J, with 13 bases between. This CDR3 contains 14 residues. The CDR3 DNA follows: TGCGCCAGCAGCCCCGACTGGCAGGGCTATGGCTACACCTTC. The encoded protein is CASSPDWQGYGYTF.